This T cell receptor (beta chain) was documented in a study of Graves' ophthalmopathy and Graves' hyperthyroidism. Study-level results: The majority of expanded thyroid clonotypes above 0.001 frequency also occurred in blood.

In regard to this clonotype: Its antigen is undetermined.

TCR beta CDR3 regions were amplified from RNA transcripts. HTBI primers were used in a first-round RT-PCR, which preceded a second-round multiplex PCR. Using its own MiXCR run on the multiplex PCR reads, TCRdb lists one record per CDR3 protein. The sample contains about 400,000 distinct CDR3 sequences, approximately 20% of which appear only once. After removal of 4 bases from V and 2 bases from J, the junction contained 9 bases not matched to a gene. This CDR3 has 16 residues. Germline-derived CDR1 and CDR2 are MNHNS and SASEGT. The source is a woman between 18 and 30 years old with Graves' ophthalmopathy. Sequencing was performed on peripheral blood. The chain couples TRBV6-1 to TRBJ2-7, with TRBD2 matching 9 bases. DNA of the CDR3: TGTGCCAGCAGTGGATGGGGTCTAGCGGGGACCTACGAGCAGTACTTC. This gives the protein CASSGWGLAGTYEQYF.